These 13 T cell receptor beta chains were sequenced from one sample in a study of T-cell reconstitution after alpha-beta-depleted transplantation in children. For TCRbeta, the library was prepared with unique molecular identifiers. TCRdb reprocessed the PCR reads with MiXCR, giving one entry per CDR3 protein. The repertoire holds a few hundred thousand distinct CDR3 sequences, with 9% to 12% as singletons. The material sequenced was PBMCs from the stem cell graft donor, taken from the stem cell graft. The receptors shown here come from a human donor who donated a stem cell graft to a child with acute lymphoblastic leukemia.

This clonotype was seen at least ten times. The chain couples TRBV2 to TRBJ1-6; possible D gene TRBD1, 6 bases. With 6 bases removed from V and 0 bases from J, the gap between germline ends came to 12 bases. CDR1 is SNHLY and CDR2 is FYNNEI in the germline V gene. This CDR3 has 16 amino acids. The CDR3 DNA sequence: TGTGCCAGCAGAACACAGGGAAGCTCCTATAATTCACCCCTCCACTTT. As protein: CASRTQGSSYNSPLHF.

The CDR3 loop is CASSYGTSGGWEQYF. CDR3 DNA sequence: TGTGCCAGCAGTTATGGGACTAGCGGCGGCTGGGAGCAGTACTTC. This sequence joins TRBV12-3 or TRBV12-4 and TRBJ2-7; the match to TRBD2 covers 11 bases. The CDR3 runs 15 residues. The V segment lost 4 bases and the J segment 7 bases; nucleotides outside the gene matches: 9.

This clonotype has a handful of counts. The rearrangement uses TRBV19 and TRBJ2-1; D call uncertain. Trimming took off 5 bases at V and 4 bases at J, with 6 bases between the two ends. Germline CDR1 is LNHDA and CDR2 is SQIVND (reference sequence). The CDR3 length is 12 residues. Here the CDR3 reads CASSYRYNEQFF. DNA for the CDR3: TGTGCCAGTAGTTACCGTTACAATGAGCAGTTCTTC.

CDR3 nucleotide sequence: TGTGCCAGCAGTTTACGCGGGAGGGCCGACGAGCAGTACTTC. Protein product: CASSLRGRADEQYF. J is TRBJ2-7 and V is TRBV27; 9 bases align to TRBD2. The CDR3 totals 14 residues. The J segment lost 5 bases and the V segment lost 2 bases, leaving 4 bases of the junction unmatched. Germline V gene lookup returns CDR1 MNHEY and CDR2 SMNVEV (reference sequence).

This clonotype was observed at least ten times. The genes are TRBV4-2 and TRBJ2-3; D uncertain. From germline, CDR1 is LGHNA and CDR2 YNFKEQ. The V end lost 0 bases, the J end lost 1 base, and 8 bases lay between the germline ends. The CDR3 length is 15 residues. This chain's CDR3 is CASSQDGRRTDTQYF. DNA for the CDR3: TGTGCCAGCAGCCAAGATGGCCGTCGCACAGATACGCAGTATTTT.

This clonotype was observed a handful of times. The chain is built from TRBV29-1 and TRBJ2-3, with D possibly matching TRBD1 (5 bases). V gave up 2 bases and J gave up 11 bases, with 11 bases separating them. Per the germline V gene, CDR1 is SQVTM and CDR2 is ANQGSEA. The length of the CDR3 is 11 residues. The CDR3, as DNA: TGCAGCGTTGAATACGGTAGGGGGCAGTATTTT. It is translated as CSVEYGRGQYF.

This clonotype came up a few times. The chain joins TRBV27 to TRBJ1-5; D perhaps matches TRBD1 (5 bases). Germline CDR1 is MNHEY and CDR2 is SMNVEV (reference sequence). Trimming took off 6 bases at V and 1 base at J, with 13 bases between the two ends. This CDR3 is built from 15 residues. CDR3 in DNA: TGTGCCAGCAGCCCGAGGGACGGAAGCAATCAGCCCCAGCATTTT. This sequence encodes CASSPRDGSNQPQHF.

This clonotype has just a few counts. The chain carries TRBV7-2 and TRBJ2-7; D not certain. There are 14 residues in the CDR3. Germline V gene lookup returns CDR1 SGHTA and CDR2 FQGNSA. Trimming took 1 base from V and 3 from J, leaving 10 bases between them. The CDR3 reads CASSLVEPGYEQYF. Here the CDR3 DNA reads TGTGCCAGCAGCTTAGTGGAGCCGGGCTACGAGCAGTACTTC.

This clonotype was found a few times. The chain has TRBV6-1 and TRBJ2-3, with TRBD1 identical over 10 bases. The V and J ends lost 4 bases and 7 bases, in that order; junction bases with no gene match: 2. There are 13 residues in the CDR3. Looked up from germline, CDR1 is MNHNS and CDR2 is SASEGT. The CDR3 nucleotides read TGTGCCAGCAGTGGACAGGGGGCAAATACGCAGTATTTT. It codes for CASSGQGANTQYF.

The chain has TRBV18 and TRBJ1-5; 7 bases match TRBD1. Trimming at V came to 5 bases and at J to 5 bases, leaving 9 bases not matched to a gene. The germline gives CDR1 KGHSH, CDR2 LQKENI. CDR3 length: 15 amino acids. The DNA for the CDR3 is TGTGCCAGCTCAACTCGACGACAGGGTGATCAGCCCCAGCATTTT. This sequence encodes CASSTRRQGDQPQHF.

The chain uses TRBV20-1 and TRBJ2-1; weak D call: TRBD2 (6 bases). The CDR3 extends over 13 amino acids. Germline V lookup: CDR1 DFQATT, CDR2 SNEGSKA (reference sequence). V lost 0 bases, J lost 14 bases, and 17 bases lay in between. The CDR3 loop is CSARDPTSSGEFF. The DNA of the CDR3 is TGCAGTGCTAGAGATCCTACTAGCTCCGGGGAGTTCTTC.

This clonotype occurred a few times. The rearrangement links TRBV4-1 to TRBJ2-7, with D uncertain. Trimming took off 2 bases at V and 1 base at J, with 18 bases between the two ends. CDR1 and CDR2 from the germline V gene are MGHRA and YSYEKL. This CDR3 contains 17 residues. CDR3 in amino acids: CASSQRSAGDISYEQYF. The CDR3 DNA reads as TGCGCCAGCAGCCAACGGTCGGCTGGGGATATTTCCTACGAGCAGTACTTC.

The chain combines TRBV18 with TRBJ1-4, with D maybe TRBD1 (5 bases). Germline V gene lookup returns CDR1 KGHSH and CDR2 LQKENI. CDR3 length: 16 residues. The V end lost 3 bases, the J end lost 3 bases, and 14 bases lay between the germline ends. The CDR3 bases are TGTGCCAGCTCACCCGTGACGAGGGGATCTAATGAAAAACTGTTTTTT. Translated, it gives CASSPVTRGSNEKLFF.